This entry lists 24 T cell receptor beta chains sequenced from one sample in a study of human T cells and chemical hapten exposure. Time point defined: pre-sensitization, week 0. The treatment is: therapeutic diphenylcyclopropenone sensitization with weekly scalp DPC. TCRdb called the RACE reads again in MiXCR, with one record for every CDR3 protein. The repertoire consists of roughly 380,000 distinct CDR3 sequences, with 4.5% to 6% occurring once and the leading ten covering 2% to 3%. This specimen was whole blood, taken in connection with sensitization to the hapten diphenylcyclopropenone (DPC). The receptors originated from a woman aged 50 to 60 with alopecia areata. Some clones in this sample may be carry-over from other donors' samples.

Ten or more counts support this clonotype. The rearrangement links TRBV5-1 to TRBJ1-5; 8 nucleotides agree with TRBD1. The junction had 9 bases not matched to a gene; V was cut back by 2 bases and J by 2 bases. This CDR3 is built from 17 residues. The V gene's germline CDR1 is SGHRS and CDR2 YFSETQ. The CDR3 DNA follows: TGCGCCAGCAGCTTAGGGACAGGCCCAGGGGGCAATCAGCCCCAGCATTTT. It yields the protein CASSLGTGPGGNQPQHF.

This clonotype was recorded many times. This chain uses TRBV4-1 with TRBJ1-1; TRBD1 is a possible D gene (5 bases). The germline V gene encodes CDR1 MGHRA and CDR2 YSYEKL. V shed 4 bases and J shed 0 bases, with 12 bases lying between them. CDR3 size: 15 residues. CDR3 nucleotide sequence: TGCGCCAGCAGCCTATGGGACGGGATGAACACTGAAGCTTTCTTT. Its translation: CASSLWDGMNTEAFF.

This clonotype was seen at least ten times. The chain couples TRBV29-1 to TRBJ2-3; 9 positions agree with TRBD2. V gave up 8 bases and J gave up 4 bases; unmatched junction bases: 10. Germline CDR1 SQVTM, CDR2 ANQGSEA. The CDR3 is made up of 14 amino acids. The CDR3 coding sequence is TGCAGCCTGGCGGGGGGGCTTCGGCCAGATACGCAGTATTTT. Its translation: CSLAGGLRPDTQYF.

This clonotype has a handful of counts. This chain uses TRBV6-2 or TRBV6-3 with TRBJ1-5; no clear D. Per germline, CDR1 MNHEY and CDR2 SVGEGT. V lost 0 bases, J lost 7 bases, and 16 bases lay in between. The CDR3 consists of 16 residues. The CDR3 loop reads CASSYSRGEGVQPQHF. The CDR3 region has the DNA TGTGCCAGCAGTTACTCCCGCGGAGAGGGAGTGCAGCCCCAGCATTTT.

This clonotype was observed a handful of times. The V call is TRBV11-2, the J call TRBJ2-3; D is undetermined. The CDR3 is 15 amino acids. The V gene's germline CDR1 is SGHAT and CDR2 FQNNGV. Trimming shortened V by 7 bases and J by 3 bases, and 17 bases separated the two germline ends. The CDR3 protein is CASTRLGLGTDTQYF. In DNA, the CDR3 is TGTGCCAGCACCCGCCTGGGCCTGGGGACAGATACGCAGTATTTT.

This clonotype was observed at least ten times. The rearrangement joins TRBV4-1 to TRBJ2-7; the D gene could be TRBD1 or TRBD2 (6 bases each). Germline values: CDR1 MGHRA, CDR2 YSYEKL. The CDR3 is 15 amino acids. Deletions cut 1 base from V and 2 bases from J, with 12 bases between. The CDR3: CASSQGRGQAYEQYF. Here the CDR3 DNA reads TGCGCCAGCAGCCAAGGACGGGGGCAGGCCTACGAGCAGTACTTC.

The genes are TRBV12-3 or TRBV12-4 and TRBJ1-5; D gene ambiguous. Trimming shortened V by 6 bases and J by 2 bases, and 20 bases separated the two germline ends. The CDR3 is 17 amino acids. The CDR3 DNA sequence: TGTGCCAGCAGCCTCGGGCGCAGCATAGGCGGCAATCAGCCCCAGCATTTT. Protein sequence: CASSLGRSIGGNQPQHF.

This clonotype was counted only a few times. Its ends do not fully match the called genes, so a read error is possible. This chain connects TRBV7-9 to TRBJ2-7; 15 bases align to TRBD2. CDR1 and CDR2 (germline): SEHNR, FQNEAQ (reference sequence). The CDR3 covers 15 residues. The CDR3 sequence is CASSSPGLAGGPGFF. The CDR3 nucleotides read TGTGCCAGCAGCTCTCCTGGACTAGCGGGAGGGCCCGGGTTCTTC.

This clonotype was detected many times. This chain joins TRBV29-1 and TRBJ2-5, with D perhaps TRBD2 (5 bases). Germline V gene lookup returns CDR1 SQVTM and CDR2 ANQGSEA. The CDR3 has 14 residues. The ends were cut back, 1 base at V and 3 bases at J, with 12 bases in the middle. CDR3 in amino acids: CSVEAPGVEETQYF. The CDR3 DNA reads as TGCAGCGTTGAAGCCCCCGGGGTAGAAGAGACCCAGTACTTC.

This clonotype was observed a handful of times. This chain links TRBV12-3 or TRBV12-4 with TRBJ1-1; D call uncertain. The CDR3 runs 14 residues. V lost 7 bases and J 0 bases, leaving 12 bases between the germline ends. The CDR3 spells CASTLFDMNTEAFF. For the CDR3, the DNA is TGTGCCAGCACCCTCTTTGACATGAACACTGAAGCTTTCTTT.

This clonotype was seen a handful of times. This rearrangement joins TRBV10-3 to TRBJ2-3; D not resolved. With 2 bases removed from V and 5 bases from J, the gap between germline ends came to 17 bases. The CDR3 consists of 16 residues. In germline, CDR1 is ENHRY, CDR2 SYGVKD. CDR3 loop: CAISEPGLGSGDTQYF. The CDR3 DNA sequence: TGTGCCATCAGTGAGCCCGGGTTAGGGTCAGGAGATACGCAGTATTTT.

CDR3 DNA sequence: TGCAGCGTTCCCGTGTGGGACAGGGGGGGAGAGCAGTTCTTC. Protein sequence: CSVPVWDRGGEQFF. The chain employs TRBV29-1 and TRBJ2-1, with TRBD1 identical over 11 bases. Looked up from germline, CDR1 is SQVTM and CDR2 is ANQGSEA. The ends lost 5 bases at V and 10 bases at J; junction bases unmatched: 10. CDR3 length: 14 amino acids.

This clonotype was observed at least ten times. Here the CDR3 reads CASSLGRGYTEAFF. DNA of the CDR3: TGTGCCAGCAGTTTAGGACGGGGTTACACTGAAGCTTTCTTT. The gene calls are TRBV27 and TRBJ1-1; D not certain. The CDR3 extends over 14 amino acids. Trimming shortened V by 2 bases and J by 3 bases, and 10 bases separated the two germline ends. Germline values: CDR1 MNHEY, CDR2 SMNVEV (reference sequence).

The chain couples TRBV29-1 to TRBJ2-2; D possibly corresponds to TRBD2 (6 bases). Per the germline V gene, CDR1 is SQVTM and CDR2 is ANQGSEA. The V end lost 4 bases, the J end lost 1 base, and 10 bases lay between the germline ends. CDR3 length: 14 residues. The CDR3 nucleotides read TGCAGCGTTGGACGGGACTGGAACACCGGGGAGCTGTTTTTT. Translation: CSVGRDWNTGELFF.

This clonotype was detected a few times. As DNA, the CDR3 is TGTGCCAGCACACAGCCGGTAGAGGGGGCAGATCAGCCCCAGCATTTT. Translation: CASTQPVEGADQPQHF. The J gene is TRBJ1-5, the V gene TRBV9; 7 bases fit TRBD1. Germline V lookup: CDR1 SGDLS, CDR2 YYNGEE. The CDR3 extends over 16 amino acids. V trimming: 6 bases; J trimming: 5 bases; junction bases outside the gene matches: 14.

This clonotype was counted between two and nine times. The chain couples TRBV20-1 to TRBJ2-2; D possibly corresponds to TRBD2 (5 bases). Germline-derived CDR1 and CDR2 are DFQATT and SNEGSKA (reference sequence). The CDR3 has 13 amino acids. The V end lost 5 bases, the J end lost 3 bases, and 10 bases lay between the germline ends. The CDR3 loop is CSAAAGDTGELFF. The CDR3 coding sequence is TGCAGTGCTGCCGCCGGGGACACCGGGGAGCTGTTTTTT.

For this clonotype: A much bigger clone sits one base away, suggesting this may be a read error. V gene TRBV2 combines with J gene TRBJ1-4; TRBD1 aligns across 7 bases. The CDR3 is made up of 15 amino acids. The ends lost 6 bases at V and 0 bases at J; junction bases unmatched: 4. CDR1 and CDR2 from the germline V gene are SNHLY and FYNNEI. The CDR3 here is CASRFQGATNEKLFF. CDR3 nucleotides: TGTGCCAGCAGATTTCAGGGGGCAACTAATGAAAAACTGTTTTTT.

In this sample, this clonotype turned up once. This chain connects TRBV18 to TRBJ1-2; 7 bases fit TRBD1. J lost 13 bases, V lost 3 bases, and 8 bases had no gene match. CDR1 and CDR2 (germline): KGHSH, LQKENI. CDR3 length: 12 amino acids. The CDR3 protein is CASSPGQALITF. For the CDR3, the DNA is TGTGCCAGCTCACCCGGACAGGCCCTCATCACCTTC.

The chain links TRBV28 to TRBJ2-7, with 10 nucleotides matching TRBD2. Germline V gene data show CDR1 as MDHEN and CDR2 as SYDVKM. V lost 2 bases, J lost 4 bases, and 2 bases stayed unmatched. The length of the CDR3 is 14 residues. The CDR3: CASSLRTSGYEQYF. The DNA for the CDR3 is TGTGCCAGCAGTTTACGGACTAGCGGTTACGAGCAGTACTTC.

This clonotype was picked up a small number of times. The V gene is TRBV29-1, the J gene TRBJ1-1; the D gene is possibly TRBD1 (6 bases). This CDR3 has 15 amino acids. Germline V CDR1 and CDR2: SQVTM, ANQGSEA. Trimming took 0 bases from V and 4 from J, leaving 15 bases between them. The CDR3, as DNA: TGCAGCGTTGAAGATTTGGCTAAAGGGGGCACTGAAGCTTTCTTT. Protein product: CSVEDLAKGGTEAFF.

This clonotype has at least ten counts. The V gene is TRBV5-1, the J gene TRBJ2-5, with D maybe TRBD2 (6 bases). V lost 5 bases to trimming and J lost 10 bases, with 12 bases between them. Germline values: CDR1 SGHRS, CDR2 YFSETQ. The CDR3 runs to 11 residues. CDR3 DNA: TGCGCCAGCAGGGGAGGACTCCTCCAGTACTTC. Encoded protein: CASRGGLLQYF.

This clonotype was counted at least ten times. This chain joins TRBV29-1 and TRBJ1-1; possibly TRBD1 for D (5 bases). Germline V gene lookup returns CDR1 SQVTM and CDR2 ANQGSEA. The CDR3 is 9 residues long. Trimming removed 6 bases from V and 8 bases from J, with 7 bases in between. The CDR3 DNA is TGCAGCGTGGAGGGGGAAGCTTTCTTT. Translation: CSVEGEAFF.

This clonotype was observed at least ten times. The rearrangement joins TRBV7-2 to TRBJ2-3; 8 bases fit TRBD2. Trimming removed 5 bases from V and 0 bases from J; junction bases left unmatched: 4. CDR1 and CDR2 (germline): SGHTA, FQGNSA. This CDR3 comprises 15 residues. CDR3 region: CASSHGLASTDTQYF. The CDR3 nucleotides read TGTGCCAGCAGCCACGGACTAGCCAGCACAGATACGCAGTATTTT. Based on the CDR3 plus reference TRBV7-2 and TRBJ2-3, the full variable domain is GAGVSQSPSNKVTEKGKDVELRCDPISGHTALYWYRQSLGQGLEFLIYFQGNSAPDKSGLPSDRFSAERTGGSVSTLTIQRTQQEDSAVYLCASSHGLASTDTQYFGPGTRLTVL.

This clonotype was seen at least ten times. J is TRBJ1-2 and V is TRBV27; a possible D gene is TRBD1 (6 bases). Germline V lookup: CDR1 MNHEY, CDR2 SMNVEV (reference sequence). The CDR3 sequence is 11 residues long. The germline V and J ends were trimmed by 4 bases and 8 bases, with 8 bases remaining between them. DNA of the CDR3: TGTGCCAGCAGTTCAGGGGTCGGCTACACCTTC. It encodes CASSSGVGYTF.